This T cell receptor (beta chain) was profiled in a study of CXCR3-negative and CXCR3-positive naive CD8 T cells (dated by TCRdb to between 2017 and 2020). As for the study more broadly: Roughly 140 million TRB reads were obtained in total, roughly 1.5 +/- 0.3 million reads per library. Diversity and physicochemical repertoire analyses covered some ten donors pooled from two independent experiments. TRBV-TRBJ cluster analysis included naive subsets from roughly 5 donors and memory cells from 3 donors. Overall study results and their limits: Because surface CD5, which is linked to self-reactivity in mice, was comparable between the naive subsets, TCR interaction strength was also inferred from the physicochemical properties of TRB CDR3s. Within the same donor, TRBV-TRBJ usage looked similar between naive CXCR3-negative and CXCR3-positive cells, but memory cells had distinct patterns. Comparably high repertoire diversity was found in both naive subsets, whereas much lower repertoire diversity was found in memory CD8+ T cells. Freshly isolated PBMCs were used for most assays because CXCR3 expression went down partially after cryopreservation. TRB CDR3s from CXCR3-positive naive cells showed higher hydrophobicity (lower Kidera factor 4), lower energy, and higher strength and volume indices than CXCR3-negative naive cells.

TCRdb records NextSeq 550 as the sequencer. The Human TCR Profiling Kit (MiLaboratory) was used to make UMI-labeled 5' RACE TRB cDNA libraries. The full amount of extracted RNA was used for cDNA synthesis, and the full amount of resulting cDNA was used for PCR amplification. The libraries were made side by side, with each library going through the same number of PCR cycles. The paper's data handling went like this. With a requirement of at least two reads per UMI, MIGEC and MiXCR extracted about 50,000 +/- 10,000 unique UMI-labeled TRB cDNA molecules per library. Each library averaged roughly 36,000 +/- 9,600 functional in-frame TRB CDR3 nucleotide clonotypes without stop codons. After downsampling to 5000 UMI-labeled TRB molecules per sample, diversity metrics, including normalized Shannon-Wiener and Chao1, were computed in VDJtools. VDJtools computed clonotype-size-weighted physicochemical properties of the central five CDR3 residues: interaction energy, strength, volume and Kidera factor 4. Reads reprocessed by TCRdb are summarized as one entry per CDR3 protein sequence, and DNA is absent. TCRdb, not the authors, supplied the V and J calls. The data table for this sample lists around 150,000 distinct CDR3 sequences. The ten largest account for 0.4% to 0.5% of the sample.

For every CD8+ T cell subset, approximately 300,000 cells were flow-sorted straight into RLT lysis buffer, and each subset was sorted in triplicate. Naive CD8+ T cells were defined stringently as CD45RO-CCR7+CD27+CD95- to exclude memory contaminants. Peripheral blood mononuclear cells were isolated from buffy coats using standard density gradient centrifugation. Naive CXCR3-negative and CXCR3-positive CD8+ T cells were flow-sorted using a FACSAria III. An RNeasy Mini Kit was used to extract total RNA from the sorted cells. The CDR3 holds 17 amino acids from the cysteine to the phenylalanine. DNA is not on record. The germline V gene yields LGHNA for CDR1 and YNFKEQ for CDR2. On this clonotype itself: It lacks a known antigen.

The source material was naive CXCR3+ CD8+ T cells from blood. Explained via the paper, the cell subset or site label denotes: CD45RO-CCR7+CD27+CD95- naive CD8+ T cells expressing CXCR3 (TNR3+). The TCR sequence derives from a human donor in good health. Some clones in this sample may be carry-over from other donors' samples. The chain employs TRBV4-2 and TRBJ2-7; TCRdb calls TRBD2, which cannot be checked without DNA. The CDR3 protein is CASSQYGTSGDSYEQYF.